This T cell receptor (beta chain) was observed in a study of regulatory T cells in long-lasting Graves disease. Overall study context: Newly diagnosed Graves' patients had under 3 months of antithyroid drugs. Study results and caveats: There were preferences for TRBV28, TRBJ1-2 and TRBJ2-5 in persistent disease. Lower TCR diversity was seen in persistent Graves' patients than in newly diagnosed ones. Comparison showed that persistent patients shared more public clonotypes (2,741) than new patients (nearly 1,000).

Described time point: newly diagnosed GD, antithyroid drugs for less than 3 months. With RNA extracted from PBMCs as input, the TCR library was made. Both iRepertoire HTBI primers and Arm-PCR of CDR3 regions were used to build the TCR beta libraries. TCRdb recomputed calls from the multiplex PCR reads with MiXCR, one row per CDR3 protein. Of 320,000 or so distinct CDR3 sequences in the sample, 15% to 20% were seen once. A few counts support this clonotype. Its antigen remains unidentified. J lost 8 bases, V lost 3 bases, and 8 bases had no gene match. This CDR3 has 16 residues. CDR1 is SGHDT and CDR2 is YYEEEE in the germline V gene.

Sequencing was performed on peripheral blood mononuclear cells (PBMCs), taken at new diagnosis, from a patient treated with antithyroid drugs. V and J are TRBV5-6 and TRBJ2-1, with 13 bases that match TRBD2. This TCR came from a female donor with Graves disease. The CDR3: CASSSIGLAGDHEQFF. CDR3 bases: TGTGCCAGCAGCTCGATCGGACTAGCGGGAGATCATGAGCAGTTCTTC. Looking up the rest from reference TRBV5-6 and TRBJ2-1 gives the full variable domain: DAGVTQSPTHLIKTRGQQVTLRCSPKSGHDTVSWYQQALGQGPQFIFQYYEEEERQRGNFPDRFSGHQFPNYSSELNVNALLLGDSALYLCASSSIGLAGDHEQFFGPGTRLTVL.